This T cell receptor (beta chain) was sequenced during a study of cytomegalovirus exposure and HLA in healthy donors. As concerns this clone: Its antigen remains unknown.

J was trimmed by 3 bases and V by 2 bases; bases with no gene match: 4. Germline V gene data show CDR1 as MNHEY and CDR2 as SMNVEV (reference sequence). The CDR3 sequence is 16 residues long. The PCR had 60 Vbeta and 13 Jbeta primers. Only in-frame clones appear in the TCRdb table, and some are missing; sequencing was by immunoSEQ multiplex PCR. The sample includes 120,000 to 150,000 clones, roughly 65% of them seen just once. Overall study results and limits: Segments of the TCR beta V type were, in most cases, productive about 90% or about 30% of the time in an earlier analysis. Later genetic work tied a missense DCLRE1C variant to beta-chain V and J trimming. In all likelihood, a cluster of highly shared sequence variants was a sequencing artifact.

This clonotype was sampled from a man between 60 and 75 years old in good health and CMV-seronegative. The rearrangement joins TRBV27 to TRBJ2-7; 13 bases align to TRBD2. Sequences were obtained from PBMCs. For the CDR3, the DNA is TGTGCCAGCAGTTTAGGACTAGCGGGAGTAGGCTACGAGCAGTACTTC. Encoded protein: CASSLGLAGVGYEQYF.